The following is a TCR beta chain sequence with its context. Enrolled through a virtual design, the participants were between roughly 18 and 95 years of age and came from about two dozen US areas. There are 15 residues in the CDR3. Germline loops: CDR1 SGHRS, CDR2 YFSETQ. Trimming removed 0 bases from V and 3 bases from J, with 9 bases in between. The sample is drawn from a study of blood T cell repertoires in COVID-19. Study context: Samples of COVID-19 (acute and convalescent) were obtained from the United States, Italy and Spain. T cells, B-cell-depleted T cells, or PBMCs provided the cDNA or gDNA that served as material.

Assay: immunoSEQ multiplex PCR; the TCRdb copy retains only in-frame clones and omits some. The sample contains some 290,000 clones, more than 75% of which appear only once. Sample: PBMCs or T cells enriched from blood (not recorded which). This chain connects TRBV5-1 to TRBJ1-4, with D unclear. This receptor was identified in a woman aged 35 to 49 with acute COVID-19. The CDR3 DNA sequence: TGCGCCAGCAGCTTGGGAGGGCAATCTAATGAAAAACTGTTTTTT. Protein: CASSLGGQSNEKLFF.